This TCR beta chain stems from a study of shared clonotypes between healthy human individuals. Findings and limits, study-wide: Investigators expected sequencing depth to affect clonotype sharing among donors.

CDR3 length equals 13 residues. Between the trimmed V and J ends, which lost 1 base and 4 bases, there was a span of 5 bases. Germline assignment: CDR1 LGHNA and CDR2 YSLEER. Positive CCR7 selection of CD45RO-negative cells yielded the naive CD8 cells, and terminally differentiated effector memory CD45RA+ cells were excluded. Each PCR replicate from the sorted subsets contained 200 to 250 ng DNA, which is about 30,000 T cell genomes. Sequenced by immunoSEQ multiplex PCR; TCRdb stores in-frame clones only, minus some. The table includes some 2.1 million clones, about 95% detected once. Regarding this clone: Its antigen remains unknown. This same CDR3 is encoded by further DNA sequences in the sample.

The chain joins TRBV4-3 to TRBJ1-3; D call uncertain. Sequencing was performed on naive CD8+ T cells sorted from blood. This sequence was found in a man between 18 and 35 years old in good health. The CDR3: CASSQGQGNTIYF. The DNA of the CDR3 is TGCGCCAGCAGCCAAGGGCAAGGAAACACCATATATTTT.